The entry that follows covers one T cell receptor beta chain sequence. Original analysis: Using reference gene primer amplification, nucleated cell counts were estimated. TCRdb keeps only in-frame clones here, not all; method: immunoSEQ multiplex PCR. From that table come the V and J calls and clone size; the DNA was used to work out D and trimming. The data contain 280,000 or so clones, about four fifths of them singletons. These data belong to a study of blood T cell repertoires in COVID-19. Study background: The study drew acute and convalescent COVID-19 samples from the United States, Italy and Spain. In each case, the material was cDNA or gDNA derived from T cells, B-cell-depleted T cells, or PBMCs.

The CDR3 consists of 14 residues. Trimming at V came to 6 bases and at J to 0 bases, leaving 4 bases not matched to a gene. Germline V lookup: CDR1 SGHRS, CDR2 YFSETQ. Sequencing was done on a sample of peripheral blood. The gene calls are TRBV5-1 and TRBJ2-3; 7 positions match TRBD2. This sequence was found in a woman between 45 and 65 years old who had recovered from COVID-19. CDR3 protein: CASKGGTSTDTQYF. For the CDR3, the DNA is TGCGCCAGCAAGGGAGGGACTAGCACAGATACGCAGTATTTT.